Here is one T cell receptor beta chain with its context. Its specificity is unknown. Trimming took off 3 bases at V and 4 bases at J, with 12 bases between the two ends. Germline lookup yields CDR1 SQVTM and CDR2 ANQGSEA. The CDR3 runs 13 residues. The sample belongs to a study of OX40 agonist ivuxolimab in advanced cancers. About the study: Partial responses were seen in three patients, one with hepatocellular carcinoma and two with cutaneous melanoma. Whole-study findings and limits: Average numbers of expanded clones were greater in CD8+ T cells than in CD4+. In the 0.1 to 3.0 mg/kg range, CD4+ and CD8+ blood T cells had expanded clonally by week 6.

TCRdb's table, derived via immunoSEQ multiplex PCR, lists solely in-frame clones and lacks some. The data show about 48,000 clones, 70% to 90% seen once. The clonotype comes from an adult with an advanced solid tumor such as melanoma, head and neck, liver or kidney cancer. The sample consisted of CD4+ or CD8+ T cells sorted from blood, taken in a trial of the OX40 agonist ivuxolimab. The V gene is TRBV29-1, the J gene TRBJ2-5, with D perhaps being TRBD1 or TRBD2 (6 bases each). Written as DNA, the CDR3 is TGCAGCGTTGACCCGACGGGGGCAGAGACCCAGTACTTC. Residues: CSVDPTGAETQYF.